This entry lists 31 T cell receptor beta chains sequenced from one sample in a study of tumor-infiltrating lymphocytes in primary liver carcinoma. Co-extraction of both nucleic acids (RNA and DNA) used roughly 18-34 mg of unsorted bulk tissue. A primer in the constant region served to generate TCR beta cDNA from around 500 ng of total RNA. Library construction for TCR beta comprised three nested multiplex PCR rounds performed with slightly modified ARM-PCR. Rounds one and two of PCR, each of 10 cycles, were primed with TRBV1-TRBV30 forward primers and a C-beta reverse primer. TCRdb re-analysed the multiplex PCR reads in MiXCR, keeping a single row per CDR3 protein. The data show over 100,000 distinct CDR3 sequences, around two thirds seen once. The source material was tumor-adjacent normal liver tissue. The receptors stem from a woman aged 55 to 70 with primary liver carcinoma and hepatitis B virus infection.

This clonotype occurred once. The chain is built from TRBV11-2 and TRBJ2-5; tentatively, D is TRBD2 (6 bases). Germline lookup yields CDR1 SGHAT and CDR2 FQNNGV. The CDR3 is made up of 15 amino acids. With 5 bases removed from V and 7 bases from J, the gap between germline ends came to 20 bases. The CDR3 bases are TGTGCCAGCAGCGGGACGGGCTATATGGGAGGGACCCAGTACTTC. It specifies CASSGTGYMGGTQYF.

This clonotype was seen only a few times. Since a much larger clone is just one base distant, this may be a read error. The chain uses TRBV6-6 and TRBJ1-2, with 8 bases matching TRBD1. CDR1 MNHNY and CDR2 SVGAGI come from the germline V gene (reference sequence). This CDR3 contains 16 residues. As DNA, the CDR3 is TGTACCAGCAGCTTGGACAGGGCGACAGCTAACTATGGCTACACCTTC. Encoded protein: CTSSLDRATANYGYTF.

This clonotype was seen ten or more times. The chain links TRBV29-1 to TRBJ2-2, with D unclear. V was shortened by 7 bases and J by 6 bases, with 9 bases between the two germline ends. The CDR3 has 11 residues. Germline CDR1 is SQVTM and CDR2 is ANQGSEA. The CDR3 sequence is CSAQVPGELFF. The CDR3, as DNA: TGCAGCGCCCAGGTCCCCGGGGAGCTGTTTTTT.

This clonotype was counted many times. The V and J genes are TRBV12-3 or TRBV12-4 and TRBJ1-5; D possibly corresponds to TRBD1 (5 bases). This CDR3 is 16 amino acids long. Trimming shortened V by 8 bases and J by 0 bases, and 17 bases separated the two germline ends. CDR3 residues: CASHPGAHISNQPQHF. The CDR3 DNA follows: TGTGCCAGCCACCCCGGGGCCCACATTAGCAATCAGCCCCAGCATTTT.

This clonotype was counted many times. The chain uses TRBV13 and TRBJ1-2; D possibly corresponds to TRBD1 (6 bases). With 5 bases removed from V and 3 bases from J, the gap between germline ends came to 16 bases. The CDR3 extends over 15 amino acids. Per the germline V gene, CDR1 is PRHDT and CDR2 is FYEKMQ (reference sequence). CDR3 sequence reads: CASSPGDKPYYGYTF. CDR3 DNA: TGTGCCAGCAGCCCAGGGGACAAACCTTACTATGGCTACACCTTC.

As concerns this clonotype: An end of the junction differs from the germline gene, which may be a read error. The V and J genes are TRBV28 and TRBJ1-5; 7 bases are shared with TRBD1. The germline gives CDR1 MDHEN, CDR2 SYDVKM. This CDR3 contains 15 residues. This CDR3 reads CASSARGPGHQSQHF. Here the CDR3 DNA reads TGTGCCAGCAGTGCGAGGGGGCCAGGGCATCAGTCCCAACATTTT.

This sequence joins TRBV12-3 or TRBV12-4 and TRBJ2-7; the D gene is possibly TRBD2 (6 bases). The CDR3 consists of 17 residues. V lost 3 bases, J lost 7 bases, and 25 bases lay in between. CDR3 in DNA: TGTGCCAGCAGTTTGGTATCGCCTAGCACCTCCGGAGGGGAGCAGTACTTC. Its translation is CASSLVSPSTSGGEQYF.

This clonotype was found many times. The chain employs TRBV6-2 or TRBV6-3 and TRBJ2-3, with TRBD1 as a possible D gene (5 bases). The CDR3 consists of 15 residues. In germline, CDR1 is MNHEY, CDR2 SVGEGT. V was shortened by 2 bases and J by 0 bases, with 9 bases between the two germline ends. As DNA, the CDR3 is TGTGCCAGCAGTTACGGGGCAACAAGCACAGATACGCAGTATTTT. The encoded protein is CASSYGATSTDTQYF.

The genes are TRBV28 and TRBJ2-1, with TRBD2 matching 14 bases. This CDR3 has 17 amino acids. In germline, CDR1 is MDHEN, CDR2 SYDVKM. V was clipped by 5 bases and J by 5 bases; unmatched bases: 8. Here the CDR3 DNA reads TGTGCCAGCAGTCGACTAGCGGGAGGGAATAGGAACAATGAGCAGTTCTTC. Amino acid sequence: CASSRLAGGNRNNEQFF.

Notes on this clonotype: The conserved phenylalanine or tryptophan normally closing the CDR3 is absent here, so this likely arose from a read error. The rearrangement joins TRBV11-2 to TRBJ1-4, with a weak D call TRBD1 (5 bases). The CDR3 runs 13 residues. Germline lookup yields CDR1 SGHAT and CDR2 FQNNGV. CDR3 in DNA: TGTACCAGCAGCTTAAGGGGAAACGAAAAACTGTTTTAT. This encodes CTSSLRGNEKLFY.

The chain employs TRBV7-3 and TRBJ2-5; maybe TRBD1 (6 bases). This CDR3 comprises 14 residues. The germline gives CDR1 SGHTA, CDR2 FQGTGA. Trimming took off 4 bases at V and 1 base at J, with 10 bases between the two ends. The CDR3 region has the DNA TGTGCCAGCAGCTATCGGACAGCCCAAGAGACCCAGTACTTC. As protein: CASSYRTAQETQYF. The entire variable domain, with the rest obtained from reference TRBV7-3 and TRBJ2-5, is as follows: GAGVSQTPSNKVTEKGKYVELRCDPISGHTALYWYRQSLGQGPEFLIYFQGTGAADDSGLPNDRFFAVRPEGSVSTLKIQRTERGDSAVYLCASSYRTAQETQYFGPGTRLLVL.

The CDR3 protein is CASSHEPGHPTDTQYF. CDR3 in DNA: TGTGCCAGCAGCCACGAGCCGGGACACCCCACAGATACGCAGTATTTT. This chain uses TRBV7-9 with TRBJ2-3; TRBD1 is a possible D gene (6 bases). CDR3 length: 16 residues. Trimming pared 5 bases from V and 2 bases from J, leaving 17 bases between. Germline CDR1 and CDR2: SEHNR and FQNEAQ (reference sequence).

A word on this clonotype: The junction differs from germline at one of its ends, possibly a read error. This chain links TRBV7-9 with TRBJ1-5, with no clear D. CDR3 length: 14 residues. Germline CDR1 reads SEHNR; CDR2 reads FQNEAQ (reference sequence). CDR3 bases: TGTGCCAGCAGCTTAGCGGGGAGCAATCAGGCCCAGCATTTT. Its translation is CASSLAGSNQAQHF.

To note about this clonotype: The junction does not match germline at one end; this may be a read error. The chain combines TRBV11-2 with TRBJ1-4; 7 positions match TRBD1. The CDR3 has 14 residues. Germline-derived CDR1 and CDR2 are SGHAT and FQNNGV. Here the CDR3 DNA reads TGCGCCAGCAGTTTCAGGGGGGAGGGTGAAAAGCTGTTTTTT. This gives the protein CASSFRGEGEKLFF.

For this clonotype: This likely comes from a read error, as the CDR3 has no conserved phenylalanine or tryptophan at its end. Because the CDR3's place on the DNA is in doubt, the DNA is left out and the CDR3 is given as listed by TCRdb. The rearrangement links TRBV13 to TRBJ2-2. Germline V gives CDR1 PRHDT, CDR2 FYEKMQ (reference sequence). The CDR3 is 14 residues long, ends included. The CDR3 loop is CASSLGLLARELFY.

This sequence joins TRBV4-2 and TRBJ1-2; no definite D call. The V and J ends lost 4 bases and 4 bases respectively, with 13 bases between them. CDR1 and CDR2 from the germline V gene are LGHNA and YNFKEQ. The CDR3 is 14 amino acids. The CDR3, as DNA: TGTGCCAGCAGCCTAGAACCAGGTTCCTATGGCTACACCTTC. This encodes CASSLEPGSYGYTF.

This clonotype came up many times. The chain recombines TRBV28 with TRBJ1-1; possibly TRBD1 for D (5 bases). The germline V gene has CDR1 MDHEN and CDR2 SYDVKM. CDR3 size: 11 residues. V was trimmed by 4 bases and J by 11 bases, leaving 11 bases between them. The chain's CDR3 is CASSSQGRAFF. As DNA, the CDR3 is TGTGCCAGCAGTTCCCAGGGAAGGGCTTTCTTT.

Concerning this clonotype: A much larger clonotype is one base distant, so this may be a read error. V and J are TRBV7-9 and TRBJ1-5; possible D gene TRBD1, 6 bases. This CDR3 region has 14 residues. Germline CDR1 is SEHNR and CDR2 is FQNEAQ (reference sequence). In DNA form, the CDR3 reads TGTGCCACCAGCTTAGCAGGGGGCAATCAGCCCCAGCATTTT. Translated, it gives CATSLAGGNQPQHF.

The chain employs TRBV18 and TRBJ1-1, with a weak D call TRBD1 (6 bases). CDR1 and CDR2 (germline): KGHSH, LQKENI. The germline V and J ends were trimmed by 5 bases and 0 bases, with 13 bases remaining between them. The CDR3 sequence is 15 residues long. CDR3 amino acids: CASSVSTGMNTEAFF. As DNA, the CDR3 is TGTGCCAGCTCAGTCTCGACAGGAATGAACACTGAAGCTTTCTTT.

This clonotype is categorized as medium-sized (0.01 to 0.1%). The genes are TRBV11-2 and TRBJ2-1; 15 bases line up with TRBD2. V trimming: 2 bases; J trimming: 10 bases; junction bases outside the gene matches: 6. Germline lookup yields CDR1 SGHAT and CDR2 FQNNGV. CDR3 size: 16 residues. The DNA of the CDR3 is TGTGCCAGCAGCTTATCCCGAGGGACTAGCGGGAGGGAGCAGTTCTTC. It translates to CASSLSRGTSGREQFF.

A remark on this clonotype: This is likely a read error, given that the CDR3 carries no conserved phenylalanine or tryptophan at its end. The CDR3, as DNA: TGTGCCAGCAGCCTTAGTGGGAGTACAGATACGCAGTATCTA. Translated: CASSLSGSTDTQYL. The J gene is TRBJ2-3, the V gene TRBV11-2; D may be TRBD2 (5 bases). Germline V gene data show CDR1 as SGHAT and CDR2 as FQNNGV. The CDR3 consists of 14 residues. The V gene lost 5 bases and the J gene lost 3 bases, with 12 bases spanning the gap.

Comments on this clonotype: At one of its ends the junction is not consistent with the germline gene, which may arise from a read error. The J gene is TRBJ2-1, the V gene TRBV18; D perhaps matches TRBD1 (6 bases). The CDR3 spans 15 residues. Germline CDR1 reads KGHSH; CDR2 reads LQKENI. The CDR3 DNA follows: TGTGCCAGCTCTCTCAACAGGGACACCTACAATGAGCAGATCTTC. Translation gives CASSLNRDTYNEQIF.

As for this clonotype: The missing conserved phenylalanine or tryptophan at the end of this CDR3 makes a read error likely. The chain joins TRBV11-2 to TRBJ2-7, with 7 bases matching TRBD2. Trimming took 6 bases from V and 5 from J; bases not matched to a gene: 16. Germline V gives CDR1 SGHAT, CDR2 FQNNGV. CDR3 length equals 16 residues. Written as DNA, the CDR3 is TGTGCCAGCAGGAAACCAGGGCTAGCGGAGCTCCACGAGCAGTACATC. It yields the protein CASRKPGLAELHEQYI.

A remark on this clonotype: At one end the junction does not follow the germline gene, possibly because of a read error. The CDR3 nucleotides read TGTGCCAGCAGTCAAGATGAAGGGAATACTGGAAACACCATATATTTT. Its translation: CASSQDEGNTGNTIYF. This chain connects TRBV4-2 to TRBJ1-3; D remains unclear. Germline V lookup: CDR1 LGHNA, CDR2 YNFKEQ. CDR3 size: 16 residues.

The gene calls are TRBV11-2 and TRBJ2-7, with D perhaps TRBD2 (5 bases). The germline gives CDR1 SGHAT, CDR2 FQNNGV. V lost 2 bases to trimming and J lost 9 bases, with 26 bases between them. CDR3 length: 17 amino acids. CDR3 sequence reads: CASSLYHSVGRFHVQYF. CDR3 in DNA: TGTGCCAGCAGCTTATATCACTCCGTAGGGAGATTTCACGTGCAGTACTTC.

The chain has TRBV6-6 and TRBJ1-1; D is possibly TRBD1 (6 bases). The CDR3 spans 13 residues. Germline CDR1 MNHNY, CDR2 SVGAGI (reference sequence). CDR3 DNA sequence: TGTGCAGGCAGTTACGAGGGGGGCGCTGAAGCTTTCTTT. Translating gives CAGSYEGGAEAFF.

The V gene is TRBV28, the J gene TRBJ2-1, with 11 bases that match TRBD2. Germline CDR1 MDHEN, CDR2 SYDVKM. This CDR3 comprises 18 residues. The ends lost 4 bases at V and 3 bases at J; junction bases unmatched: 11. Written as DNA, the CDR3 is TGTGCCAGCAGTTCACCTGCGGCTACTAGCGGGAGCTACAATGAGCAGTTCTTC. Protein sequence: CASSSPAATSGSYNEQFF.

A single count supports this clonotype. A junction boundary mismatches the germline segment, possibly from a read error. V is TRBV5-1 and J is TRBJ2-6; D might be TRBD1 (5 bases). The CDR3 runs to 13 residues. Germline CDR1 is SGHRS and CDR2 is YFSETQ. CDR3: CASSSSGANVMTF. CDR3 sequence (DNA): TGCGCCAGCAGCTCCTCTGGGGCCAACGTCATGACTTTC. Combining the CDR3 with reference TRBV5-1 and TRBJ2-6 gives the whole variable domain KAGVTQTPRYLIKTRGQQVTLSCSPISGHRSVSWYQQTPGQGLQFLFEYFSETQRNKGNFPGRFSGRQFSNSRSEMNVSTLELGDSALYLCASSSSGANVMTFGAGSRLTVL.

This clonotype has ten or more counts. This chain uses TRBV6-2 or TRBV6-3 with TRBJ2-5, with TRBD2 matching 8 bases. This CDR3 is built from 17 residues. V gave up 0 bases and J gave up 4 bases; unmatched junction bases: 10. Germline V gene sequence: CDR1 MNHEY, CDR2 SVGEGT. The DNA for the CDR3 is TGTGCCAGCAGTTACTCCCCAAGAAGCGGGAGAAGAGAGACCCAGTACTTC. This encodes CASSYSPRSGRRETQYF.

The chain links TRBV24-1 to TRBJ1-5; TRBD1 is a possible D gene (5 bases). The CDR3 is made up of 14 amino acids. The germline V and J ends were trimmed by 8 bases and 4 bases, with 14 bases remaining between them. CDR1 is KGHDR, CDR2 SFDVKD, per germline. CDR3 protein: CATNGGQGNQPQHF. The CDR3 DNA sequence: TGTGCCACCAATGGTGGTCAGGGTAATCAGCCCCAGCATTTT.

As for this clonotype: The junction differs from germline at one of its ends, possibly a read error. The chain recombines TRBV5-4 with TRBJ2-7; 9 bases line up with TRBD1. Germline V gene data show CDR1 as SGHNT and CDR2 as YYREEE (reference sequence). CDR3 size: 17 residues. The chain's CDR3 is CASSLPRTGGAHYKQYF. The CDR3 nucleotides read TGTGCCAGCAGCTTACCTCGAACAGGGGGCGCGCACTACAAGCAGTACTTC.